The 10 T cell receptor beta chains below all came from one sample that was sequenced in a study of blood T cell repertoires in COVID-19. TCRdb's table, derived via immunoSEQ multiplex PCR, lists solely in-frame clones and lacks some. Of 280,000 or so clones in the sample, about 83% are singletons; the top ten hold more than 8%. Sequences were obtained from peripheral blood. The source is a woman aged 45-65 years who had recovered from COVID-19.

DNA of the CDR3: TGTGCCAGCTCTCTTAGGGGCATGAACACTGAAGCTTTCTTT. This translates into CASSLRGMNTEAFF. The V and J genes are TRBV18 and TRBJ1-1; possibly TRBD1 for D (5 bases). Trimming removed 6 bases from V and 0 bases from J, with 11 bases in between. The CDR3 has 14 residues. In germline, CDR1 is KGHSH, CDR2 LQKENI.

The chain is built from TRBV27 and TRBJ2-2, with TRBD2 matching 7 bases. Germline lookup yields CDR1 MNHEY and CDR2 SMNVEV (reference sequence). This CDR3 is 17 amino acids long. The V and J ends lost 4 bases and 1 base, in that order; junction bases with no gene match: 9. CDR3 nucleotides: TGTGCCAGCAGTTGGGGCGGGGGACTAATGAACACCGGGGAGCTGTTTTTT. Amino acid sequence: CASSWGGGLMNTGELFF.

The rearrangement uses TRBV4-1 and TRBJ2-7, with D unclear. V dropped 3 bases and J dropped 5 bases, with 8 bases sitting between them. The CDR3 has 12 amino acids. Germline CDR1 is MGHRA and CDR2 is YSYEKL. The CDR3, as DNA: TGCGCCAGCAGCCAGTCCGGAGACGAGCAGTACTTC. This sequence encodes CASSQSGDEQYF.

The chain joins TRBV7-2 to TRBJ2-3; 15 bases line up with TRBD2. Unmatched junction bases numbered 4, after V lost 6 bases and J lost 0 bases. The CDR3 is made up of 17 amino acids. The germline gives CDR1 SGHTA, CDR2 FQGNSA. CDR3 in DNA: TGTGCCAGCAGGGGACTAGCGGGGGGAACTAGCACAGATACGCAGTATTTT. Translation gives CASRGLAGGTSTDTQYF. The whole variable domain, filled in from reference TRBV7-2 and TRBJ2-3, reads GAGVSQSPSNKVTEKGKDVELRCDPISGHTALYWYRQSLGQGLEFLIYFQGNSAPDKSGLPSDRFSAERTGGSVSTLTIQRTQQEDSAVYLCASRGLAGGTSTDTQYFGPGTRLTVL.

CDR3 sequence: CASINRQPYGYTF. The CDR3 DNA reads as TGTGCCAGCATTAATAGACAGCCCTATGGCTACACCTTC. This chain joins TRBV6-5 and TRBJ1-2; TRBD1 is a possible D gene (5 bases). Germline values: CDR1 MNHEY, CDR2 SVGAGI. CDR3 size: 13 residues. V was trimmed by 7 bases and J by 4 bases, leaving 13 bases between them.

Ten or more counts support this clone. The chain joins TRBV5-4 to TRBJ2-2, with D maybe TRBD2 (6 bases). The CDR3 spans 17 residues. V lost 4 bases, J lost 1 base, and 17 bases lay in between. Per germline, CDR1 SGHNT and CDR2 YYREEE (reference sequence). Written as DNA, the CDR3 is TGTGCCAGCAGCACCCCTTGGGGAGGTGGGAACACCGGGGAGCTGTTTTTT. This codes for CASSTPWGGGNTGELFF.

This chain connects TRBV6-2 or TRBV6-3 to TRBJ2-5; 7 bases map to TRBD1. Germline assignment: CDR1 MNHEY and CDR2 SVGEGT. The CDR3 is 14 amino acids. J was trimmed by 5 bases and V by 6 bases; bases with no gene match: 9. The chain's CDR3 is CASSHGTAAETQYF. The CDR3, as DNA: TGTGCCAGCAGCCACGGGACAGCGGCTGAGACCCAGTACTTC.

CDR3 sequence reads: CASSFDRPYEQYF. Written as DNA, the CDR3 is TGTGCCAGCAGTTTTGACAGGCCCTACGAGCAGTACTTC. The rearrangement joins TRBV12-3 or TRBV12-4 to TRBJ2-7, with D possibly matching TRBD1 (6 bases). The ends were cut back, 3 bases at V and 2 bases at J, with 8 bases in the middle. This CDR3 comprises 13 residues.

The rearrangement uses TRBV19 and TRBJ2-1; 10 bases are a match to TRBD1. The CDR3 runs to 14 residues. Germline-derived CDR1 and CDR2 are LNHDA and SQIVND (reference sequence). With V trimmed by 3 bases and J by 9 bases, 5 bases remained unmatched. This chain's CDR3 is CASSIRQGAGEQFF. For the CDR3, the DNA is TGTGCCAGTAGTATCCGACAGGGGGCCGGTGAGCAGTTCTTC.

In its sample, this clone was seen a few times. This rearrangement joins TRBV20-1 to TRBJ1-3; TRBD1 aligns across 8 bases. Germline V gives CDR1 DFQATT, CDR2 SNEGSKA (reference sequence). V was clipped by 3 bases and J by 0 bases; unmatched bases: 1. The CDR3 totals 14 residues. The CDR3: CSASDRGSGNTIYF. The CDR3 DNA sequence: TGCAGTGCTAGTGACAGGGGCTCTGGAAACACCATATATTTT.